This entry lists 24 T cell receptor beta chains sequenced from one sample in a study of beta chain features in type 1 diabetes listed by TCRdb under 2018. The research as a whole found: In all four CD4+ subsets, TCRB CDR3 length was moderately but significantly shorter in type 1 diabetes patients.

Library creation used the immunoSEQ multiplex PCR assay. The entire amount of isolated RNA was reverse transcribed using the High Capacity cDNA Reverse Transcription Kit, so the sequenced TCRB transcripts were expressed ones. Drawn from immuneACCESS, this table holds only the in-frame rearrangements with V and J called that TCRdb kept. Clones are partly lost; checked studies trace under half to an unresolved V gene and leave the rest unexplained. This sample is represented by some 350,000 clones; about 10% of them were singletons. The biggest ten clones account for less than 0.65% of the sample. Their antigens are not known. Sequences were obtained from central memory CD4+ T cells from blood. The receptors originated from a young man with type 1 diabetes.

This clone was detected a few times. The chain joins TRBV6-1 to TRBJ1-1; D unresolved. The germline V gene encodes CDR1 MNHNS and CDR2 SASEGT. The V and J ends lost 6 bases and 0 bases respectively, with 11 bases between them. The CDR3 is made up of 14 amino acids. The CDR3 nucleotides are TGTGCCAGCAGGAGGGAACTTCTGAACACTGAAGCTTTCTTT. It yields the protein CASRRELLNTEAFF.

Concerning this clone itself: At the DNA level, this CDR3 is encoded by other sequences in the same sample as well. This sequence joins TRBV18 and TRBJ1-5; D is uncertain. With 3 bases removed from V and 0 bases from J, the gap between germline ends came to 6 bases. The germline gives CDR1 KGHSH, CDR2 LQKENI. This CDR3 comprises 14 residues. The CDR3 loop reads CASSPDYSNQPQHF. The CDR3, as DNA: TGTGCCAGCTCACCGGATTATAGCAATCAGCCCCAGCATTTT. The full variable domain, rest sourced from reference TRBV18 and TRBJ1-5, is NAGVMQNPRHLVRRRGQEARLRCSPMKGHSHVYWYRQLPEEGLKFMVYLQKENIIDESGMPKERFSAEFPKEGPSILRIQQVVRGDSAAYFCASSPDYSNQPQHFGDGTRLSIL.

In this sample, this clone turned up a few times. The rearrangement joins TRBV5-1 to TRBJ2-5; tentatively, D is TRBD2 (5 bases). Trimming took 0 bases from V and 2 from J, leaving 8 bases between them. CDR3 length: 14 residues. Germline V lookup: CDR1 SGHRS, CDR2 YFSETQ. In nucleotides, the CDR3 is TGCGCCAGCAGCTTGGTGTCGGGACAAGAGACCCAGTACTTC. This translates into CASSLVSGQETQYF.

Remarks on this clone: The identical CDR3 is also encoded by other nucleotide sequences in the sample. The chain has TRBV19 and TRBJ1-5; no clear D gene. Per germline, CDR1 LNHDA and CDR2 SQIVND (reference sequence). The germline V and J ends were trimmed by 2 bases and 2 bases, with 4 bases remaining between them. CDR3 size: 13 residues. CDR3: CASSILGNQPQHF. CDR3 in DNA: TGTGCCAGTAGTATATTGGGCAATCAGCCCCAGCATTTT.

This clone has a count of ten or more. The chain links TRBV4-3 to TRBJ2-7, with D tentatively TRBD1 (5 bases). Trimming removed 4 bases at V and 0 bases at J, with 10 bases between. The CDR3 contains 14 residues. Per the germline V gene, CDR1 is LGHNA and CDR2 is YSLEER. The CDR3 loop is CASSLTASSYEQYF. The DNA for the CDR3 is TGCGCCAGCAGCCTGACAGCGAGCTCCTACGAGCAGTACTTC.

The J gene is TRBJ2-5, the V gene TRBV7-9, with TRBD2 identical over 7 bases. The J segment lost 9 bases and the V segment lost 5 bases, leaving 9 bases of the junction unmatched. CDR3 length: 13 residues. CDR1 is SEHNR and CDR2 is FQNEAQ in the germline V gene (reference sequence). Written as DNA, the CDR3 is TGTGCCAGCAGCCTCTCCCAGCGGGACCCCCAGTACTTC. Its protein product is CASSLSQRDPQYF.

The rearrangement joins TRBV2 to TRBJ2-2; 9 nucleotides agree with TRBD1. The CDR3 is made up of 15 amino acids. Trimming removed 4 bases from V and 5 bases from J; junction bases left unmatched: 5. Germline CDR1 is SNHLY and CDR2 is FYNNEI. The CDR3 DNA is TGTGCCAGCAGTGGGGACAGGGTCGGGACCGGGGAGCTGTTTTTT. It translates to CASSGDRVGTGELFF.

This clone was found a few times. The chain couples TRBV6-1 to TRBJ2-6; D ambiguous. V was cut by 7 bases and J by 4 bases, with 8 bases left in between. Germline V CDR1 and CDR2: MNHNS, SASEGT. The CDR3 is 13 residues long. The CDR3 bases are TGTGCCAGCACCTACACCGGGGCCAACGTCCTGACTTTC. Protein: CASTYTGANVLTF.

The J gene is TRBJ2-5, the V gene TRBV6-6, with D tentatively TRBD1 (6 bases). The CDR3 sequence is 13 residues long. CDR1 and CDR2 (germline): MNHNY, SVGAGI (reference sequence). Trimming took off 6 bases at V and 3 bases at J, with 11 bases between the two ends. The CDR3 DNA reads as TGTGCCAGCAGACCATACAGGGAAGAGACCCAGTACTTC. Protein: CASRPYREETQYF.

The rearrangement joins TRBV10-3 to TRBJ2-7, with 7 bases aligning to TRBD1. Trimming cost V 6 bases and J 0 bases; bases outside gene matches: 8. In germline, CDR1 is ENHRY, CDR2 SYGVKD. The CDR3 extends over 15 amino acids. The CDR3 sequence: CAISLRTGVSYEQYF. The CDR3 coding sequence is TGTGCCATCAGCTTAAGGACAGGAGTCTCCTACGAGCAGTACTTC.

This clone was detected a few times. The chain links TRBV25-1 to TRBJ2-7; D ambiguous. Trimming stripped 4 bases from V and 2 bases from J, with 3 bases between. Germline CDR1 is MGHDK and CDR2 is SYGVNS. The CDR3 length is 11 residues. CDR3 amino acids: CASSVAYEQYF. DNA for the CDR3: TGTGCCAGCAGTGTAGCCTACGAGCAGTACTTC.

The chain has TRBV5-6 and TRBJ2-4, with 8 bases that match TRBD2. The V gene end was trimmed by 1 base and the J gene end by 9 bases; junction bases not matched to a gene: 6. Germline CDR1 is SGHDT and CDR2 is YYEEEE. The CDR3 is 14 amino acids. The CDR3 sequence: CASSLLQRESIQYF. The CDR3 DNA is TGTGCCAGCAGCTTGTTACAGCGGGAGAGCATTCAGTACTTC.

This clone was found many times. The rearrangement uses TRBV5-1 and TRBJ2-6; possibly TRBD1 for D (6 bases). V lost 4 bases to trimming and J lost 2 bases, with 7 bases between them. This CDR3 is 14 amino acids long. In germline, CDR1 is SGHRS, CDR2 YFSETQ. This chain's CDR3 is CASSQGTGANVLTF. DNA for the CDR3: TGCGCCAGCAGCCAGGGGACTGGGGCCAACGTCCTGACTTTC.

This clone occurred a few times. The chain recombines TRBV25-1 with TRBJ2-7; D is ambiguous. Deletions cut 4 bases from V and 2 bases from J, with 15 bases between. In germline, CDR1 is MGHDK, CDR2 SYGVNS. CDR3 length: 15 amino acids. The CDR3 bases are TGTGCCAGCAGTGGGTCGGGCGTTGGGGCCTACGAGCAGTACTTC. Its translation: CASSGSGVGAYEQYF.

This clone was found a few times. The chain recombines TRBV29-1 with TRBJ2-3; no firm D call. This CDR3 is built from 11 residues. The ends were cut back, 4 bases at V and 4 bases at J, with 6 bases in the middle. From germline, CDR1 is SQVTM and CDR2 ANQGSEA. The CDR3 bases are TGCAGCGTTGGACGCCCAGATACGCAGTATTTT. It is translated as CSVGRPDTQYF.

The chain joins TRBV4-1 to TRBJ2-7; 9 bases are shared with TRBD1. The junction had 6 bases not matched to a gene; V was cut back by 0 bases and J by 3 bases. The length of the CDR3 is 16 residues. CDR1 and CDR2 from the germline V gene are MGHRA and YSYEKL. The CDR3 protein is CASSQEPTGGFYEQYF. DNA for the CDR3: TGCGCCAGCAGCCAAGAGCCAACAGGGGGCTTCTACGAGCAGTACTTC.

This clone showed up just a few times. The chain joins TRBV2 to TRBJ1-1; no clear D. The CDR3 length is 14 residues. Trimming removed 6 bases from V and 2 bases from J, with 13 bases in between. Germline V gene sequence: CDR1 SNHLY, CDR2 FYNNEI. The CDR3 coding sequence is TGTGCCAGCAGCTTCGCTAAGATTAACACTGAAGCTTTCTTT. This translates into CASSFAKINTEAFF.

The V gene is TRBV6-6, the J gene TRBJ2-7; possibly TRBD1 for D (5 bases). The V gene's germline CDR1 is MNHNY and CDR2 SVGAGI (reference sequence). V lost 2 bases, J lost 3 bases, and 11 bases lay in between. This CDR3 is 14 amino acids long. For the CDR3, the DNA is TGTGCCAGCAGTTACCCAGGGTTGTACTACGAGCAGTACTTC. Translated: CASSYPGLYYEQYF.

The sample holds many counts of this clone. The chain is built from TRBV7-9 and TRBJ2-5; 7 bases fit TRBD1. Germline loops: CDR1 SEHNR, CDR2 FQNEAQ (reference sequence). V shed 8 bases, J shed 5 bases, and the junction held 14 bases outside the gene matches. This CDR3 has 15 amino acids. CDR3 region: CASSPRITGVETQYF. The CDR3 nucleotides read TGTGCCAGCTCCCCTCGGATTACAGGGGTGGAGACCCAGTACTTC. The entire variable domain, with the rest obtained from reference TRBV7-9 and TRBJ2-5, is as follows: DTGVSQNPRHKITKRGQNVTFRCDPISEHNRLYWYRQTLGQGPEFLTYFQNEAQLEKSRLLSDRFSAERPKGSFSTLEIQRTEQGDSAMYLCASSPRITGVETQYFGPGTRLLVL.

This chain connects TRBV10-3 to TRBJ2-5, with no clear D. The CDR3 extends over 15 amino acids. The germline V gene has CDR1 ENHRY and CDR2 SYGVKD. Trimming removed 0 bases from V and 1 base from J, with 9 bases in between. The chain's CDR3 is CAISESGGFQETQYF. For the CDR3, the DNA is TGTGCCATCAGTGAGTCGGGTGGCTTCCAAGAGACCCAGTACTTC.

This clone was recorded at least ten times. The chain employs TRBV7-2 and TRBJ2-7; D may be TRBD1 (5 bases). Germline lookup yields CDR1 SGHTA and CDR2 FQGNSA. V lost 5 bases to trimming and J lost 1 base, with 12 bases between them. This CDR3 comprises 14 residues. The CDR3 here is CASSLSQGSYEQYF. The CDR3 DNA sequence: TGTGCCAGCAGCCTGTCGCAGGGATCCTACGAGCAGTACTTC.

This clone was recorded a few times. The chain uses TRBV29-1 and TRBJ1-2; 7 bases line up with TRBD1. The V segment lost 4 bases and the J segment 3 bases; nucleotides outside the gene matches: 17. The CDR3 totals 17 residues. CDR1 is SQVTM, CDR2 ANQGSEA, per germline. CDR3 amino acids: CSVVPVRQGRMDYGYTF. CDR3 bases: TGCAGCGTTGTTCCGGTTAGACAGGGAAGGATGGACTATGGCTACACCTTC.

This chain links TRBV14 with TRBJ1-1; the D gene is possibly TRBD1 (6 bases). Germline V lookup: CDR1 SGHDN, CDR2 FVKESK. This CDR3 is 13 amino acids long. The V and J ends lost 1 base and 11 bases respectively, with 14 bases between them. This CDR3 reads CASSQALQGTAFF. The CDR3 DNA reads TGTGCCAGCAGCCAAGCCTTACAGGGTACGGCTTTCTTT.

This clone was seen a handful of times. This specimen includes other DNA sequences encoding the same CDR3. Here the CDR3 reads CSAGDSYEQYF. Here the CDR3 DNA reads TGCAGTGCTGGGGACAGTTACGAGCAGTACTTC. The J gene is TRBJ2-7, the V gene TRBV20-1; 7 bases are a match to TRBD1. Germline V gives CDR1 DFQATT, CDR2 SNEGSKA (reference sequence). V trimming: 5 bases; J trimming: 4 bases; junction bases outside the gene matches: 2. The CDR3 runs to 11 residues.